The TCR beta chain under discussion was sequenced for a study of cytomegalovirus exposure and HLA in healthy donors. A word on this clone: Its cognate antigen is unknown.

Notes on the study in general: The finding came from a later analysis; first-cohort TCR clusters tended to co-occur in the roughly 120 validation repertoires. It was reported that the classifier diagnosed cytomegalovirus status with high specificity and sensitivity in both the original and validation cohorts.

Trimming removed 1 base from V and 0 bases from J; junction bases left unmatched: 3. Per the germline V gene, CDR1 is MDHEN and CDR2 is SYDVKM. The CDR3 consists of 15 residues. The donors were part of the validation cohort, which consisted of more than 90 subjects and was separate from the first cohort of 666 subjects. Profiled with immunoSEQ multiplex PCR; TCRdb holds only in-frame clones, not every one. The table lists roughly 250,000 clones, around 86% of them singletons, with less than 1.5% in the top ten. Sequencing was done on a sample of PBMCs. The chain joins TRBV28 to TRBJ2-7, with 7 bases aligning to TRBD1. The receptor was isolated from a woman aged 25-40 years in good health and CMV-seropositive. Here the CDR3 reads CASSLSQGDSYEQYF. For the CDR3, the DNA is TGTGCCAGCAGTTTATCCCAGGGGGACTCCTACGAGCAGTACTTC.